The rows below give T cell receptor beta chains drawn from one sample of a study of T-cell reconstitution after alpha-beta-depleted transplantation in children. TCRdb reanalysed the PCR reads using MiXCR and keeps one entry per CDR3 protein. The data contain some 500,000 distinct CDR3 sequences, about 16% of them singletons. Specimen: PBMCs from the stem cell graft donor, collected from the stem cell graft. These receptors were collected from a human donor who donated a stem cell graft to a child with acute lymphoblastic leukemia. CDR3s leave out the opening cysteine and the closing phenylalanine or tryptophan.

V gene,CDR3 protein
TRBV10-2,ASSGMTYNEQF
TRBV20-1,SARGDGGVSGNTIY
TRBV6-5,ASSYGLRYGYT
TRBV29-1,SVHPAGAGTDTQY
TRBV20-1,SARDQAGGLYNEQF
TRBV28,ASSLDKASGRPLRF
TRBV29-1,SVEDFDGTNQETQY
TRBV5-1,ASSLDSSLNEKLF
TRBV28,ASSPPDRGLTSNIQY
TRBV9,ASSVSGTMYQETQY
TRBV12-3/TRBV12-4,ASLHSGTFISGNTIY
TRBV5-1,ASSQDRGLLSREAF